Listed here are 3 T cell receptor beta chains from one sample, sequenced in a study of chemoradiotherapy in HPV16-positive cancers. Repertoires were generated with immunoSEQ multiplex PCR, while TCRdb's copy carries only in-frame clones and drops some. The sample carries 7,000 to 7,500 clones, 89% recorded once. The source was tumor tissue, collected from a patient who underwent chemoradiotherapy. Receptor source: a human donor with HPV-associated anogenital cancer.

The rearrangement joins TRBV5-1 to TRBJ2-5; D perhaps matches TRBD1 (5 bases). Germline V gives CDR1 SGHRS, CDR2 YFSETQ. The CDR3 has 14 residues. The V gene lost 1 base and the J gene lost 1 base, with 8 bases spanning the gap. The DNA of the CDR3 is TGCGCCAGCAGCTTGACAGGAGTCCAAGAGACCCAGTACTTC. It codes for CASSLTGVQETQYF. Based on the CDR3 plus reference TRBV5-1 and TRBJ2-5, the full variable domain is KAGVTQTPRYLIKTRGQQVTLSCSPISGHRSVSWYQQTPGQGLQFLFEYFSETQRNKGNFPGRFSGRQFSNSRSEMNVSTLELGDSALYLCASSLTGVQETQYFGPGTRLLVL.

The CDR3 DNA is TGTGCCTGGAGTACCGGGACAGGGCTCTTATATGGCTACACCTTC. Translation: CAWSTGTGLLYGYTF. J is TRBJ1-2 and V is TRBV30; 9 bases fit TRBD1. The germline V gene has CDR1 GTSNPN and CDR2 SVGIG (reference sequence). Germline trimming cut 2 bases from V and 5 bases from J; bases unmatched to any gene: 9. The CDR3 is made up of 15 amino acids.

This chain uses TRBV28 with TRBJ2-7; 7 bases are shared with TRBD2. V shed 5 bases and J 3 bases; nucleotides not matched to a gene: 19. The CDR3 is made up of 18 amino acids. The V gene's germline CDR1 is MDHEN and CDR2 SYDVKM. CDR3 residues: CASSQPGGKVQNFYEQYF. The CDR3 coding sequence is TGTGCCAGCAGTCAACCCGGGGGGAAGGTCCAGAATTTCTACGAGCAGTACTTC.